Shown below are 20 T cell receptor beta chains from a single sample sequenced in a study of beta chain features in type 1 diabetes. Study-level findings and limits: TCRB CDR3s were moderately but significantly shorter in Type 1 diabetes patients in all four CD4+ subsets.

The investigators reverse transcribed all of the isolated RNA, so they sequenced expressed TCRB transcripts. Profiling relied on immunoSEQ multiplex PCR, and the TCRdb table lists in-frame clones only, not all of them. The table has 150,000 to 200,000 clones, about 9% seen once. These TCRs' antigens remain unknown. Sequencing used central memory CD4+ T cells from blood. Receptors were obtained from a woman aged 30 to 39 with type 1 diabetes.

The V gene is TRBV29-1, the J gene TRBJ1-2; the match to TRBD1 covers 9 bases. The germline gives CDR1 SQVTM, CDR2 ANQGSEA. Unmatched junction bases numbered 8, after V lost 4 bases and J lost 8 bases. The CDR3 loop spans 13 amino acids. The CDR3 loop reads CSVGGQGLRGYTF. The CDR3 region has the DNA TGCAGCGTTGGGGGACAGGGTCTTCGGGGCTACACCTTC. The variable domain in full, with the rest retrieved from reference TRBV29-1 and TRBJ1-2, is SAVISQKPSRDICQRGTSLTIQCQVDSQVTMMFWYRQQPGQSLTLIATANQGSEATYESGFVIDKFPISRPNLTFSTLTVSNMSPEDSSIYLCSVGGQGLRGYTFGSGTRLTVV.

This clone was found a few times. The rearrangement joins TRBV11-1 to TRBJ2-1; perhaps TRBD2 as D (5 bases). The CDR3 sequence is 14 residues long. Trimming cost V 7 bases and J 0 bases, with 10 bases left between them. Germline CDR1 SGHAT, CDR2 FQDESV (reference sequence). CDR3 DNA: TGTGCCAGCACAGGTAGCGCCTCCTACAATGAGCAGTTCTTC. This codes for CASTGSASYNEQFF.

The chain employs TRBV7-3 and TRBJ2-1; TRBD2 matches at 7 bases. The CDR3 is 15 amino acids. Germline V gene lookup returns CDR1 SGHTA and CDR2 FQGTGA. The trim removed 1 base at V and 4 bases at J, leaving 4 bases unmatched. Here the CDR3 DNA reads TGTGCCAGCAGCTTAAGGGGAGGGCCTTACAATGAGCAGTTCTTC. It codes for CASSLRGGPYNEQFF.

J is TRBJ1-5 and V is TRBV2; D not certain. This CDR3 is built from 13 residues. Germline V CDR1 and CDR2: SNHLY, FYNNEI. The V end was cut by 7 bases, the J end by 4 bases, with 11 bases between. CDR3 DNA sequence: TGTGCCAGCACTGTAAGCTGGAATCAGCCCCAGCATTTT. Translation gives CASTVSWNQPQHF.

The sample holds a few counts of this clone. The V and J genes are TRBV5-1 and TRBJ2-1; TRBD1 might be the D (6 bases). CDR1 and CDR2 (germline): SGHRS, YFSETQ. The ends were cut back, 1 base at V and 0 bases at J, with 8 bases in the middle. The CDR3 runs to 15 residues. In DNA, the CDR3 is TGCGCCAGCAGCTTGCAGGGGAGCTCCTACAATGAGCAGTTCTTC. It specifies CASSLQGSSYNEQFF.

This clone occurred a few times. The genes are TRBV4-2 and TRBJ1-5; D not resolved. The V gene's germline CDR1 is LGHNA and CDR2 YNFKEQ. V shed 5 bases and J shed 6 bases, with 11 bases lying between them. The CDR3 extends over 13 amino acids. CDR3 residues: CASSEGEGQPQHF. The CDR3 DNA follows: TGTGCCAGCAGCGAGGGTGAGGGTCAGCCCCAGCATTTT.

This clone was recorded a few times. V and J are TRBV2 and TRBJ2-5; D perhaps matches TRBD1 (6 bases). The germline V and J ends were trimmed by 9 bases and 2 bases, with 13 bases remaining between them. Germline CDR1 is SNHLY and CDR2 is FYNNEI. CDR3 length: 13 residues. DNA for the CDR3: TGTGCCAGTAACAGGGAATTTCAAGAGACCCAGTACTTC. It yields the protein CASNREFQETQYF. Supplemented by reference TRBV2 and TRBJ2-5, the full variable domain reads EPEVTQTPSHQVTQMGQEVILRCVPISNHLYFYWYRQILGQKVEFLVSFYNNEISEKSEIFDDQFSVERPDGSNFTLKIRSTKLEDSAMYFCASNREFQETQYFGPGTRLLVL.

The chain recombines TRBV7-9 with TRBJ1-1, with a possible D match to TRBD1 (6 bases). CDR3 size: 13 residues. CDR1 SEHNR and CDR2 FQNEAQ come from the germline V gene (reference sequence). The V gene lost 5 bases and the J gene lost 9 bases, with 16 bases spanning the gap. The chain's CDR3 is CASSPRDTRKAFF. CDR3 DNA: TGTGCCAGCAGCCCCAGGGACACCCGAAAAGCTTTCTTT.

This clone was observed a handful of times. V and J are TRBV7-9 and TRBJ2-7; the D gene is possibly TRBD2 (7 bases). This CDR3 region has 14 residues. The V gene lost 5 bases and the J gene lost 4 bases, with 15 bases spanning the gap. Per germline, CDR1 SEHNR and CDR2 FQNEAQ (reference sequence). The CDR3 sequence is CASSPRGAGYEQYF. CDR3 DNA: TGTGCCAGCAGCCCTCGGGGGGCTGGGTACGAGCAGTACTTC.

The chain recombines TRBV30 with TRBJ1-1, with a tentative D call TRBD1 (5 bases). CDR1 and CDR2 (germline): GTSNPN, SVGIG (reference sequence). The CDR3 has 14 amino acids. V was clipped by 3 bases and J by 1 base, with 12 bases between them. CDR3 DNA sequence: TGTGCCTGGAGACGATGGGACTGGAACACTGAAGCTTTCTTT. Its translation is CAWRRWDWNTEAFF.

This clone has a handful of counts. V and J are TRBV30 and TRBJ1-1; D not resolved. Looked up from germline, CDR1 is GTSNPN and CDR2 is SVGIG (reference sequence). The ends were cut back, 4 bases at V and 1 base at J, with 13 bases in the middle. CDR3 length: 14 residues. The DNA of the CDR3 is TGTGCCTGGAAGTGGTCGGAGGCGAACACTGAAGCTTTCTTT. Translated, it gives CAWKWSEANTEAFF.

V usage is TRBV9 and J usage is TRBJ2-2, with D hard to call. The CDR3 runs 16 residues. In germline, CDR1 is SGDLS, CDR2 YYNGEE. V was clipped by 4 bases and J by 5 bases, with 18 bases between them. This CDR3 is CASSPTFSPLTGELFF. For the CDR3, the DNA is TGTGCCAGCAGCCCAACGTTCTCCCCTCTAACCGGGGAGCTGTTTTTT.

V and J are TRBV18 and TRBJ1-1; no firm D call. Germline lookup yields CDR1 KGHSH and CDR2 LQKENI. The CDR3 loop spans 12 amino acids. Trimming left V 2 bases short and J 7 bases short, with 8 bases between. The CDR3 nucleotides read TGTGCCAGCTCACCAGGGGAGGGTGAAGCTTTCTTT. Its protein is CASSPGEGEAFF.

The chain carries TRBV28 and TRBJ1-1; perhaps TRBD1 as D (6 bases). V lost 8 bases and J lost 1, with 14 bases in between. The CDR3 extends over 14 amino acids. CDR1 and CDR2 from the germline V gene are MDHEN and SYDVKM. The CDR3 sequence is CASWGGARNTEAFF. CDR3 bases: TGTGCCAGCTGGGGGGGCGCTCGGAACACTGAAGCTTTCTTT. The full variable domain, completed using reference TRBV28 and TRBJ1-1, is DVKVTQSSRYLVKRTGEKVFLECVQDMDHENMFWYRQDPGLGLRLIYFSYDVKMKEKGDIPEGYSVSREKKERFSLILESASTNQTSMYLCASWGGARNTEAFFGQGTRLTVV.

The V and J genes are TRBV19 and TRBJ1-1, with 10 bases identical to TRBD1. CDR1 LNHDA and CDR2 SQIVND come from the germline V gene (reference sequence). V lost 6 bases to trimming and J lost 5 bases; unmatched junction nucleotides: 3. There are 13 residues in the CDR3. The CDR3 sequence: CASRGQGLTEAFF. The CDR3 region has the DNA TGTGCCAGTAGGGGACAGGGGTTGACTGAAGCTTTCTTT. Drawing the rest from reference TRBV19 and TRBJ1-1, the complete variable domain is DGGITQSPKYLFRKEGQNVTLSCEQNLNHDAMYWYRQDPGQGLRLIYYSQIVNDFQKGDIAEGYSVSREKKESFPLTVTSAQKNPTAFYLCASRGQGLTEAFFGQGTRLTVV.

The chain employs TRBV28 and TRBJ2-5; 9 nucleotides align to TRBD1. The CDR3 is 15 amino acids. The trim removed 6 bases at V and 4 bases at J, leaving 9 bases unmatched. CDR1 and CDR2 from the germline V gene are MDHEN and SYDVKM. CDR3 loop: CASRPTGQGIETQYF. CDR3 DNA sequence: TGTGCCAGCAGACCGACGGGACAGGGCATAGAGACCCAGTACTTC. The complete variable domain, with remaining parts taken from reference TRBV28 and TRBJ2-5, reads DVKVTQSSRYLVKRTGEKVFLECVQDMDHENMFWYRQDPGLGLRLIYFSYDVKMKEKGDIPEGYSVSREKKERFSLILESASTNQTSMYLCASRPTGQGIETQYFGPGTRLLVL.

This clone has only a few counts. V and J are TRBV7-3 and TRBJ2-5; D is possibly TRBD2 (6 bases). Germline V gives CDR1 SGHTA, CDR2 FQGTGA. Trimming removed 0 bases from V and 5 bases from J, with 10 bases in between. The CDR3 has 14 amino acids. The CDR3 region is CASSLTSGSETQYF. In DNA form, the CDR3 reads TGTGCCAGCAGCTTAACTTCCGGGAGCGAGACCCAGTACTTC.

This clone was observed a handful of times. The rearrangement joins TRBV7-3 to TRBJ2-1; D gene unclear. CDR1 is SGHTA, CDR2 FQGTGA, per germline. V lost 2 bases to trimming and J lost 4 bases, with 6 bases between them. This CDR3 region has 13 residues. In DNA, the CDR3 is TGTGCCAGCAGCTTACAGTTATACAATGAGCAGTTCTTC. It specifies CASSLQLYNEQFF.

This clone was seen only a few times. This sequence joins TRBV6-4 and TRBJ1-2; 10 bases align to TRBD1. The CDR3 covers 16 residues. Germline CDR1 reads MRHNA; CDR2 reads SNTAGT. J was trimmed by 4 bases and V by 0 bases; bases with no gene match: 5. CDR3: CASSDSSWDRGYGYTF. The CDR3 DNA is TGTGCCAGCAGTGACTCTTCGTGGGACAGGGGCTATGGCTACACCTTC.

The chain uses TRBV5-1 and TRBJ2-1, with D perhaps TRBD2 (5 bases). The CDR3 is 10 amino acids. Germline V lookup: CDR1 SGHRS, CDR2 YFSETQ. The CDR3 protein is CRGIHNEQFF. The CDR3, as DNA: TGCCGGGGAATCCACAATGAGCAGTTCTTC.